The 16 T cell receptor beta chains below come from one sample, sequenced in a study of control samples from healthy donors and cancer patients (TCRdb year 2020). Library method: the immunoSEQ multiplex PCR assay. Here the immuneACCESS table is served through TCRdb, limited to in-frame sequences with V and J called. Missing clones are a known gap in these copies; in checked studies unresolved V genes cover under half, and the rest lacks a known reason. The sample table on file contains approximately 190,000 clones. Roughly 2% of the sample is in the top ten clones. Sequenced: blood. The receptors shown here come from a woman aged 25 to 45 in good health.

The rearrangement links TRBV5-5 to TRBJ1-5; TRBD1 is a possible D gene (5 bases). V gave up 2 bases and J gave up 5 bases, with 20 bases separating them. CDR3 length: 17 amino acids. Germline assignment: CDR1 SGHKS and CDR2 YYEKEE (reference sequence). In nucleotides, the CDR3 is TGTGCCAGCAGCTTCCCCCTTAAGGGGAGTAGGCATCAGCCCCAGCATTTT. It specifies CASSFPLKGSRHQPQHF.

This chain connects TRBV2 to TRBJ2-7; no clear D. Per germline, CDR1 SNHLY and CDR2 FYNNEI. Trimming shortened V by 5 bases and J by 7 bases, and 6 bases separated the two germline ends. The CDR3 loop spans 10 amino acids. CDR3: CASSLGEQYF. The CDR3 nucleotides are TGTGCCAGCAGTTTAGGGGAGCAGTACTTC.

This rearrangement joins TRBV13 to TRBJ1-2; tentative D call: TRBD1 (5 bases). The V end lost 7 bases, the J end lost 5 bases, and 11 bases lay between the germline ends. The CDR3 has 12 amino acids. Germline CDR1 PRHDT, CDR2 FYEKMQ (reference sequence). In DNA form, the CDR3 reads TGTGCCAGCACCGAGGGGCAGTATGGCTACACCTTC. Protein: CASTEGQYGYTF. The entire variable domain, with the rest obtained from reference TRBV13 and TRBJ1-2, is as follows: AAGVIQSPRHLIKEKRETATLKCYPIPRHDTVYWYQQGPGQDPQFLISFYEKMQSDKGSIPDRFSAQQFSDYHSELNMSSLELGDSALYFCASTEGQYGYTFGSGTRLTVV.

V is TRBV6-5 and J is TRBJ2-5; perhaps TRBD1 as D (5 bases). CDR1 MNHEY and CDR2 SVGAGI come from the germline V gene. This CDR3 contains 16 residues. V was pared by 0 bases and J by 5 bases, with 16 bases between. CDR3 residues: CASSYSIRAGQETQYF. CDR3 sequence (DNA): TGTGCCAGCAGTTACTCGATTAGGGCAGGGCAGGAGACCCAGTACTTC.

DNA for the CDR3: TGCGCCAGCAGCCAAGAGAGCGGTAGGGCTAGCTCAGATACGCAGTATTTT. The encoded protein is CASSQESGRASSDTQYF. The chain joins TRBV4-1 to TRBJ2-3; weak D call: TRBD2 (5 bases). The CDR3 sequence is 17 residues long. V shed 0 bases and J shed 4 bases, with 17 bases lying between them. From germline, CDR1 is MGHRA and CDR2 YSYEKL.

The chain employs TRBV28 and TRBJ2-5; D possibly corresponds to TRBD1 (5 bases). Trimming shortened V by 8 bases and J by 0 bases, and 10 bases separated the two germline ends. Germline CDR1 and CDR2: MDHEN and SYDVKM. There are 13 residues in the CDR3. CDR3 in amino acids: CASHQGYQETQYF. CDR3 nucleotides: TGTGCCAGCCATCAGGGTTACCAAGAGACCCAGTACTTC.

The chain combines TRBV11-2 with TRBJ1-2, with TRBD1 as a possible D gene (5 bases). V was pared by 8 bases and J by 4 bases, with 17 bases between. CDR3 length equals 14 residues. Germline V gives CDR1 SGHAT, CDR2 FQNNGV. CDR3 sequence reads: CASRRRAGSYGYTF. CDR3 DNA sequence: TGTGCCAGCCGTAGAAGGGCAGGGTCCTATGGCTACACCTTC.

V gene TRBV19 combines with J gene TRBJ2-3; 9 nucleotides line up with TRBD2. Germline trimming cut 5 bases from V and 1 base from J; bases unmatched to any gene: 4. The germline V gene has CDR1 LNHDA and CDR2 SQIVND (reference sequence). CDR3 length: 15 residues. The chain's CDR3 is CASSLAGVGTDTQYF. Here the CDR3 DNA reads TGTGCCAGTAGTTTAGCGGGGGTGGGCACAGATACGCAGTATTTT. Together with reference TRBV19 and TRBJ2-3, the CDR3 gives the full variable domain: DGGITQSPKYLFRKEGQNVTLSCEQNLNHDAMYWYRQDPGQGLRLIYYSQIVNDFQKGDIAEGYSVSREKKESFPLTVTSAQKNPTAFYLCASSLAGVGTDTQYFGPGTRLTVL.

This sequence joins TRBV4-2 and TRBJ1-4, with D unclear. The germline gives CDR1 LGHNA, CDR2 YNFKEQ. The CDR3 loop spans 14 amino acids. The V end was cut by 1 base, the J end by 7 bases, with 10 bases between. Here the CDR3 reads CASSQGIRSEKLFF. CDR3 in DNA: TGTGCCAGCAGCCAAGGAATCAGGTCTGAAAAACTGTTTTTT.

This rearrangement joins TRBV7-2 to TRBJ1-4, with 11 bases matching TRBD1. The CDR3 contains 16 residues. After removal of 5 bases from V and 8 bases from J, the junction contained 10 bases not matched to a gene. The germline CDR1 and CDR2 sequences are SGHTA and FQGNSA. CDR3 sequence: CASSVHGQGASEKLFF. CDR3 DNA sequence: TGTGCCAGCAGCGTACATGGACAGGGGGCTTCGGAAAAACTGTTTTTT.

The rearrangement links TRBV7-9 to TRBJ1-1; D call uncertain. There are 12 residues in the CDR3. CDR1 is SEHNR and CDR2 is FQNEAQ in the germline V gene (reference sequence). V was cut by 10 bases and J by 1 base, with 10 bases left in between. DNA for the CDR3: TGTGCCACCCCTCAAGGGAACACTGAAGCTTTCTTT. This sequence encodes CATPQGNTEAFF.

The chain links TRBV29-1 to TRBJ1-2; D not certain. Germline CDR1 SQVTM, CDR2 ANQGSEA. V was clipped by 5 bases and J by 3 bases, with 16 bases between them. The CDR3 has 14 residues. The CDR3 sequence: CSVTIRSAHYGYTF. The CDR3 DNA follows: TGCAGCGTTACAATCAGGTCGGCTCACTATGGCTACACCTTC.

This rearrangement joins TRBV27 to TRBJ1-6, with D tentatively TRBD1 (6 bases). V was trimmed by 6 bases and J by 14 bases, leaving 17 bases between them. This CDR3 has 13 amino acids. Germline V gene lookup returns CDR1 MNHEY and CDR2 SMNVEV (reference sequence). The CDR3 spells CASSYGGPDTLHF. The CDR3, as DNA: TGTGCCAGCAGCTATGGGGGCCCGGACACCCTCCACTTT.

DNA of the CDR3: TGTGCCAGCAGCAACACCGGTAATCAGCCCCAGCATTTT. Translating it yields CASSNTGNQPQHF. The rearrangement joins TRBV12-3 or TRBV12-4 to TRBJ1-5; D remains unclear. Deletions cut 6 bases from V and 4 bases from J, with 10 bases between. This CDR3 is built from 13 residues.

This chain uses TRBV28 with TRBJ1-1; the D gene is possibly TRBD1 (5 bases). The V end was cut by 6 bases, the J end by 4 bases, with 18 bases between. Germline lookup yields CDR1 MDHEN and CDR2 SYDVKM. The CDR3 is made up of 15 amino acids. In nucleotides, the CDR3 is TGTGCCAGCAGCCCCGCGGGGGGGGGATTCACTGAAGCTTTCTTT. This encodes CASSPAGGGFTEAFF.

The CDR3 region has the DNA TGCAGCGTTGACTTTCGCGGGGACTCAGATACGCAGTATTTT. It encodes CSVDFRGDSDTQYF. The chain couples TRBV29-1 to TRBJ2-3; D may be TRBD2 (6 bases). V gave up 3 bases and J gave up 4 bases, with 14 bases separating them. The germline gives CDR1 SQVTM, CDR2 ANQGSEA. This CDR3 is built from 14 residues.